One sample yielded the 4 T cell receptor beta chains listed below, sequenced in a study of regulatory T cells in long-lasting Graves disease. Combining iRepertoire HTBI primers with Arm-PCR of CDR3 regions, the authors built TCR beta libraries. TCRdb called the multiplex PCR reads again in MiXCR, with one record for every CDR3 protein. The sample lists approximately 440,000 distinct CDR3 sequences; about 20% were seen once. Time point defined: persistent/refractory GD, antithyroid drugs over 5 years with positive TRAb. Making the TCR library involved RNA that had been extracted from PBMCs. This material consisted of peripheral blood mononuclear cells (PBMCs), taken when the disease was refractory, from a patient treated with antithyroid drugs. The receptor source for this set is a female donor with Graves disease.

This clonotype was detected many times. This rearrangement joins TRBV2 to TRBJ1-1; D remains ambiguous. Germline lookup yields CDR1 SNHLY and CDR2 FYNNEI. Trimming removed 7 bases at V and 2 bases at J, with 11 bases between. This CDR3 spans 13 amino acids. Here the CDR3 reads CASTKGGNTEAFF. The CDR3 DNA reads as TGTGCCAGCACCAAGGGAGGTAACACTGAAGCTTTCTTT.

V gene TRBV13 combines with J gene TRBJ2-2; no definite D call. V shed 4 bases and J shed 6 bases, with 12 bases lying between them. The CDR3 extends over 14 amino acids. The germline CDR1 and CDR2 sequences are PRHDT and FYEKMQ (reference sequence). The CDR3 DNA is TGTGCCAGCAGCTACAAGGGCGAGTCCGGGGAGCTGTTTTTT. It specifies CASSYKGESGELFF. The full variable domain, rest sourced from reference TRBV13 and TRBJ2-2, is AAGVIQSPRHLIKEKRETATLKCYPIPRHDTVYWYQQGPGQDPQFLISFYEKMQSDKGSIPDRFSAQQFSDYHSELNMSSLELGDSALYFCASSYKGESGELFFGEGSRLTVL.

The rearrangement links TRBV5-1 to TRBJ2-5; D unresolved. CDR1 SGHRS and CDR2 YFSETQ come from the germline V gene. This CDR3 is 15 amino acids long. V was cut by 0 bases and J by 2 bases, with 11 bases left in between. The CDR3 DNA sequence: TGCGCCAGCAGCTTGGGGTCCTGGGCGCAAGAGACCCAGTACTTC. This encodes CASSLGSWAQETQYF.

V gene TRBV19 combines with J gene TRBJ1-1, with D perhaps matching TRBD1 (6 bases). Looked up from germline, CDR1 is LNHDA and CDR2 is SQIVND (reference sequence). The V and J ends lost 3 bases and 2 bases respectively, with 13 bases between them. This CDR3 is built from 15 residues. DNA of the CDR3: TGTGCCAGTAGTATGGATGGGGGGCAAAACACTGAAGCTTTCTTT. Translated, it gives CASSMDGGQNTEAFF.